The 30 T cell receptor beta chains given below trace back to one sample, sequenced in a study of cytomegalovirus exposure and HLA in healthy donors. The primer mix had 60 Vbeta and 13 Jbeta primers. Repertoires were generated with immunoSEQ multiplex PCR, while TCRdb's copy carries only in-frame clones and drops some. This sample has fewer than 200,000 clones, with approximately 79% found just once. Sequenced: PBMCs. The receptors were gathered from a man aged 35 to 55 in good health and CMV-seropositive.

The chain joins TRBV19 to TRBJ1-5; TRBD1 agrees at 7 bases. Per germline, CDR1 LNHDA and CDR2 SQIVND (reference sequence). After removal of 10 bases from V and 2 bases from J, the junction contained 20 bases not matched to a gene. This CDR3 has 18 amino acids. Here the CDR3 DNA reads TGTGCCACCCTCACTCGGGCAGGGGGTCCGGTTGGCAATCAGCCCCAGCATTTT. Its protein is CATLTRAGGPVGNQPQHF.

The genes are TRBV7-2 and TRBJ2-3; 12 nucleotides line up with TRBD2. The germline CDR1 and CDR2 sequences are SGHTA and FQGNSA. This CDR3 is built from 13 residues. V trimming: 3 bases; J trimming: 11 bases; junction bases outside the gene matches: 3. The CDR3: CASSLGGLAGQYF. CDR3 coding DNA: TGTGCCAGCAGCTTGGGGGGACTAGCGGGGCAGTATTTT.

The chain employs TRBV15 and TRBJ1-5; a possible D gene is TRBD1 (6 bases). Germline V CDR1 and CDR2: LNHNV, YYDKDF (reference sequence). Trimming shortened V by 0 bases and J by 5 bases, and 11 bases separated the two germline ends. CDR3 length: 15 residues. The CDR3 region is CATSRDPQGYQPQHF. CDR3 coding DNA: TGTGCCACCAGCAGAGACCCACAGGGATATCAGCCCCAGCATTTT.

V gene TRBV5-6 combines with J gene TRBJ2-5, with a tentative D call TRBD2 (6 bases). Between the trimmed V and J ends, which lost 0 bases and 5 bases, there was a span of 8 bases. CDR1 and CDR2 (germline): SGHDT, YYEEEE. The CDR3 covers 13 residues. The CDR3 coding sequence is TGTGCCAGCAGCTTGGCCCGGGGGGAGACCCAGTACTTC. The encoded protein is CASSLARGETQYF.

The CDR3 region has the DNA TGTGCCAGCAGCACGACTAGCGGGGGGAAGAATGAGCAGTTCTTC. Amino acids: CASSTTSGGKNEQFF. The J gene is TRBJ2-1, the V gene TRBV9; 13 bases map to TRBD2. Germline-derived CDR1 and CDR2 are SGDLS and YYNGEE. This CDR3 is 15 amino acids long. The ends lost 4 bases at V and 7 bases at J; junction bases unmatched: 5.

This clone was observed a handful of times. The chain joins TRBV2 to TRBJ2-7; 8 nucleotides agree with TRBD1. Losses at the gene ends were 7 bases for V and 3 bases for J; bases not matched to a gene: 2. The germline gives CDR1 SNHLY, CDR2 FYNNEI. This CDR3 region has 12 residues. The CDR3, as DNA: TGTGCCAGCAACAGGGGGGACTACGAGCAGTACTTC. Residues: CASNRGDYEQYF.

The chain recombines TRBV19 with TRBJ1-5; no reliable D call. Germline CDR1 is LNHDA and CDR2 is SQIVND (reference sequence). V was trimmed by 3 bases and J by 3 bases, leaving 6 bases between them. CDR3 length equals 13 residues. The CDR3 sequence is CASSIEPNQPQHF. In nucleotides, the CDR3 is TGTGCCAGTAGTATTGAGCCCAATCAGCCCCAGCATTTT.

The rearrangement links TRBV9 to TRBJ1-6; D is unresolved. The germline V gene encodes CDR1 SGDLS and CDR2 YYNGEE. Trimming stripped 0 bases from V and 9 bases from J, with 13 bases between. This CDR3 has 15 amino acids. The CDR3 spells CASSVDIRGGSPLHF. The CDR3 DNA reads as TGTGCCAGCAGCGTAGACATCCGGGGAGGTTCACCCCTCCACTTT. The full variable domain, in which reference TRBV9 and TRBJ1-6 provide the parts outside the CDR3, is DSGVTQTPKHLITATGQRVTLRCSPRSGDLSVYWYQQSLDQGLQFLIQYYNGEERAKGNILERFSAQQFPDLHSELNLSSLELGDSALYFCASSVDIRGGSPLHFGNGTRLTVT.

The sample holds one count of this clone. J is TRBJ2-1 and V is TRBV7-2; D call uncertain. Trimming pared 5 bases from V and 6 bases from J, leaving 17 bases between. Germline CDR1 and CDR2: SGHTA and FQGNSA. This CDR3 spans 15 amino acids. The CDR3 loop is CASSIIQTLINEQFF. The CDR3 nucleotides are TGTGCCAGCAGCATTATACAGACACTGATCAATGAGCAGTTCTTC.

V is TRBV27 and J is TRBJ2-3, with TRBD2 as a possible D gene (6 bases). The CDR3 runs to 16 residues. The germline V and J ends were trimmed by 3 bases and 2 bases, with 15 bases remaining between them. Germline CDR1 reads MNHEY; CDR2 reads SMNVEV (reference sequence). CDR3 nucleotides: TGTGCCAGCAGTTTTCGGGACTTCTCCAACACAGATACGCAGTATTTT. It is translated as CASSFRDFSNTDTQYF.

The rearrangement links TRBV10-3 to TRBJ2-3; D not resolved. V was cut by 5 bases and J by 5 bases, with 8 bases left in between. CDR1 and CDR2 from the germline V gene are ENHRY and SYGVKD. The CDR3 loop spans 12 amino acids. CDR3: CAISTRGDTQYF. CDR3 nucleotide sequence: TGTGCCATCAGTACCCGAGGAGATACGCAGTATTTT.

The chain carries TRBV5-1 and TRBJ1-2; D perhaps matches TRBD1 (6 bases). CDR3 length: 15 residues. Germline CDR1 SGHRS, CDR2 YFSETQ. V lost 4 bases to trimming and J lost 4 bases, with 17 bases between them. The CDR3: CASSRTGTKSYGYTF. CDR3 nucleotide sequence: TGCGCCAGCAGCCGGACCGGGACAAAGTCCTATGGCTACACCTTC. Complete variable domain (other parts from reference TRBV5-1 and TRBJ1-2): KAGVTQTPRYLIKTRGQQVTLSCSPISGHRSVSWYQQTPGQGLQFLFEYFSETQRNKGNFPGRFSGRQFSNSRSEMNVSTLELGDSALYLCASSRTGTKSYGYTFGSGTRLTVV.

CDR3 DNA sequence: TGTGCCAGCAGCTTACTCCCGGGAGCCGGGGAGCTGTTTTTT. It encodes CASSLLPGAGELFF. The V call is TRBV7-3, the J call TRBJ2-2; tentatively, D is TRBD2 (6 bases). Deletions cut 2 bases from V and 6 bases from J, with 10 bases between. This CDR3 contains 14 residues. The germline V gene encodes CDR1 SGHTA and CDR2 FQGTGA.

The genes are TRBV19 and TRBJ1-5; D gene ambiguous. From germline, CDR1 is LNHDA and CDR2 SQIVND (reference sequence). The CDR3 has 16 residues. Trimming stripped 1 base from V and 0 bases from J, with 10 bases between. The CDR3 sequence: CASSIAGFYSNQPQHF. The CDR3 DNA is TGTGCCAGTAGTATAGCGGGGTTTTATAGCAATCAGCCCCAGCATTTT.

This chain connects TRBV19 to TRBJ1-1, with TRBD1 matching over 11 bases. The germline CDR1 and CDR2 sequences are LNHDA and SQIVND (reference sequence). V lost 3 bases and J lost 0; bases outside the gene matches: 3. The CDR3 has 16 residues. This CDR3 reads CASSIGQGAMNTEAFF. CDR3 nucleotides: TGTGCCAGTAGTATCGGACAGGGGGCGATGAACACTGAAGCTTTCTTT.

CDR3 in amino acids: CASRYQGVAYNSPLHF. CDR3 DNA: TGTGCCAGCAGATACCAAGGGGTGGCCTATAATTCACCCCTCCACTTT. V usage is TRBV6-5 and J usage is TRBJ1-6; tentative D call: TRBD1 (5 bases). Germline CDR1 is MNHEY and CDR2 is SVGAGI. The CDR3 runs to 16 residues. Trimming left V 6 bases short and J 2 bases short, with 14 bases between.

V gene TRBV25-1 combines with J gene TRBJ2-7; D is unclear. V was pared by 6 bases and J by 0 bases, with 9 bases between. The CDR3 spans 13 residues. Germline V gene sequence: CDR1 MGHDK, CDR2 SYGVNS. The CDR3 coding sequence is TGTGCCAGCAGAGATGAAGCCTCCTACGAGCAGTACTTC. Translation: CASRDEASYEQYF.

This clone was recorded a few times. The chain joins TRBV5-1 to TRBJ2-7; a weak D match, TRBD1 (6 bases). This CDR3 region has 14 residues. Germline-derived CDR1 and CDR2 are SGHRS and YFSETQ. The V and J ends lost 1 base and 3 bases respectively, with 11 bases between them. For the CDR3, the DNA is TGCGCCAGCAGCTTGAGGGACACGGGCTACGAGCAGTACTTC. It specifies CASSLRDTGYEQYF.

The chain has TRBV12-5 and TRBJ2-3; 7 bases align to TRBD1. CDR1 and CDR2 from the germline V gene are LGHNT and FRNRAP. With 5 bases clipped from V and 1 base from J, the junction kept 3 bases outside the gene matches. The length of the CDR3 is 14 residues. CDR3 sequence: CASGRDRGTDTQYF. CDR3 nucleotides: TGTGCTAGTGGTCGCGACAGGGGCACAGATACGCAGTATTTT.

This clone was counted a single time. The chain uses TRBV27 and TRBJ1-2; D is unresolved. This CDR3 spans 15 amino acids. Germline assignment: CDR1 MNHEY and CDR2 SMNVEV (reference sequence). Trimming took off 5 bases at V and 4 bases at J, with 17 bases between the two ends. The chain's CDR3 is CASSRDIATSYGYTF. CDR3 DNA: TGTGCCAGCAGTCGGGATATCGCTACTTCCTATGGCTACACCTTC.

The chain couples TRBV12-2 to TRBJ2-1; TRBD2 was called by the table and not checked on the DNA. TRBV12-2 is termed a pseudogene. CDR3 size: 16 residues. The CDR3: CASRLPPAAGVNEQFF. In DNA form, the CDR3 reads TGTGCAAGTCGCTTACCCCCGGCGGCGGGGGTTAATGAGCAGTTCTTC.

This clone was counted only a few times. The V and J genes are TRBV28 and TRBJ2-5; TRBD2 is a possible D gene (7 bases). CDR3 length: 14 amino acids. Trimming shortened V by 8 bases and J by 5 bases, and 18 bases separated the two germline ends. Germline CDR1 and CDR2: MDHEN and SYDVKM. The CDR3 sequence: CASALHWGGETQYF. The CDR3 bases are TGTGCCAGCGCGCTCCACTGGGGGGGCGAGACCCAGTACTTC.

V is TRBV25-1 and J is TRBJ1-2; D might be TRBD1 (6 bases). Germline V gene lookup returns CDR1 MGHDK and CDR2 SYGVNS. CDR3 length: 14 residues. Trimming pared 7 bases from V and 4 bases from J, leaving 16 bases between. CDR3: CASKTAGDGYGYTF. CDR3 DNA: TGTGCCAGCAAGACAGCAGGGGACGGCTATGGCTACACCTTC.

This chain links TRBV5-4 with TRBJ2-3; 14 nucleotides agree with TRBD2. The CDR3 consists of 16 residues. V trimming: 4 bases; J trimming: 6 bases; junction bases outside the gene matches: 7. The V gene's germline CDR1 is SGHNT and CDR2 YYREEE (reference sequence). In nucleotides, the CDR3 is TGTGCCAGCAGCCTTCGCGGACTAGCGGGGGGTGATACGCAGTATTTT. Protein: CASSLRGLAGGDTQYF. Using reference TRBV5-4 and TRBJ2-3 for the parts outside the CDR3, the full variable domain is ETGVTQSPTHLIKTRGQQVTLRCSSQSGHNTVSWYQQALGQGPQFIFQYYREEENGRGNFPPRFSGLQFPNYSSELNVNALELDDSALYLCASSLRGLAGGDTQYFGPGTRLTVL.

The chain employs TRBV30 and TRBJ2-1; 9 bases fit TRBD2. Germline V gives CDR1 GTSNPN, CDR2 SVGIG (reference sequence). With 4 bases clipped from V and 7 bases from J, the junction kept 11 bases outside the gene matches. The CDR3 covers 15 residues. CDR3 nucleotides: TGTGCCTGGACGAACCCGGAACTAGCGGGTAATGAGCAGTTCTTC. It codes for CAWTNPELAGNEQFF.

This chain uses TRBV4-3 with TRBJ1-2; 7 nucleotides align to TRBD1. Germline-derived CDR1 and CDR2 are LGHNA and YSLEER. This CDR3 has 14 residues. The V segment lost 4 bases and the J segment 0 bases; nucleotides outside the gene matches: 2. This chain's CDR3 is CASSPGQANYGYTF. In DNA form, the CDR3 reads TGCGCCAGCAGCCCCGGACAGGCTAACTATGGCTACACCTTC.

There are a few counts of this clone. The chain employs TRBV30 and TRBJ2-7; 7 nucleotides agree with TRBD1. CDR3 size: 11 residues. The germline V gene has CDR1 GTSNPN and CDR2 SVGIG (reference sequence). The CDR3, as DNA: TGTACAGGGGCCTCCTCCTACGAGCAGTACTTC. The encoded protein is CTGASSYEQYF.

In its sample, this clone was seen once. The rearrangement links TRBV15 to TRBJ2-7, with 9 bases aligning to TRBD2. Trimming cost V 0 bases and J 2 bases; bases outside gene matches: 5. The CDR3 sequence is 16 residues long. CDR1 is LNHNV, CDR2 YYDKDF, per germline (reference sequence). The CDR3: CATSRDRSSGAYEQYF. The CDR3 DNA sequence: TGTGCCACCAGCAGAGATCGGTCTAGCGGGGCCTACGAGCAGTACTTC.

The chain has TRBV6-6 and TRBJ1-2; TRBD1 agrees at 10 bases. Trimming took 4 bases from V and 7 from J; bases not matched to a gene: 3. The CDR3 spans 13 residues. The germline V gene encodes CDR1 MNHNY and CDR2 SVGAGI (reference sequence). CDR3 bases: TGTGCCAGCAGTTTACGGACAGGGGGTGGCTACACCTTC. Translation: CASSLRTGGGYTF.

The chain uses TRBV18 and TRBJ2-7, with D perhaps matching TRBD2 (6 bases). CDR3 length: 15 residues. With 8 bases removed from V and 0 bases from J, the gap between germline ends came to 17 bases. Germline V gene sequence: CDR1 KGHSH, CDR2 LQKENI. The CDR3 nucleotides read TGTGCCAGCGCCCCCCCCGGGGGTTACTCCTACGAGCAGTACTTC. Its translation: CASAPPGGYSYEQYF.